Here is one T cell receptor beta chain with its context. This entry belongs to a study of OX40 agonist ivuxolimab in advanced cancers. At the level of the study: Patients received intravenous ivuxolimab every 2 weeks at 0.01 to 10 mg/kg. Subjects had a mean age of around 60 years, with a range of roughly 23 to 79; around 83% were male. Dose-escalation patients were diagnosed with hepatocellular carcinoma, melanoma, renal cell cancer or head and neck cancer.

The CDR3 totals 15 residues. V was trimmed by 2 bases and J by 0 bases, leaving 11 bases between them. Germline V gene data show CDR1 as GTSNPN and CDR2 as SVGIG (reference sequence). Produced via immunoSEQ multiplex PCR; TCRdb's table is partial and in-frame only. The table includes roughly 110,000 clones, roughly nine tenths detected once. The starting material was CD4+ or CD8+ T cells sorted from blood, obtained in a trial of the OX40 agonist ivuxolimab. This TCR came from an adult with an advanced solid tumor such as melanoma, head and neck, liver or kidney cancer. The chain couples TRBV30 to TRBJ1-3; D not certain. CDR3 nucleotides: TGTGCCTGGAGTCCGGGTGCCTTCTCTGGAAACACCATATATTTT. It codes for CAWSPGAFSGNTIYF.